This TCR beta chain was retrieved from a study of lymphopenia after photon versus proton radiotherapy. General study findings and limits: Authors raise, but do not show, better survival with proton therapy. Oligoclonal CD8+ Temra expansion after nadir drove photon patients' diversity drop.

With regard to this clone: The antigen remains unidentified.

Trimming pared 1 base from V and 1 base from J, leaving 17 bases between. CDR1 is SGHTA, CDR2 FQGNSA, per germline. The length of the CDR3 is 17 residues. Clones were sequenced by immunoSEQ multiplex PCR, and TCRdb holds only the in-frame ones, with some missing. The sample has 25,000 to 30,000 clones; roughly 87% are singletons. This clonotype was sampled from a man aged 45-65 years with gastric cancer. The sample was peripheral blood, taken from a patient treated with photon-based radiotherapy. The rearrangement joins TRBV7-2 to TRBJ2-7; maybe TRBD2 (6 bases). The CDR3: CASSLGGELTISYEQYF. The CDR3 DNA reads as TGTGCCAGCAGCTTAGGGGGGGAATTGACTATATCCTACGAGCAGTACTTC.